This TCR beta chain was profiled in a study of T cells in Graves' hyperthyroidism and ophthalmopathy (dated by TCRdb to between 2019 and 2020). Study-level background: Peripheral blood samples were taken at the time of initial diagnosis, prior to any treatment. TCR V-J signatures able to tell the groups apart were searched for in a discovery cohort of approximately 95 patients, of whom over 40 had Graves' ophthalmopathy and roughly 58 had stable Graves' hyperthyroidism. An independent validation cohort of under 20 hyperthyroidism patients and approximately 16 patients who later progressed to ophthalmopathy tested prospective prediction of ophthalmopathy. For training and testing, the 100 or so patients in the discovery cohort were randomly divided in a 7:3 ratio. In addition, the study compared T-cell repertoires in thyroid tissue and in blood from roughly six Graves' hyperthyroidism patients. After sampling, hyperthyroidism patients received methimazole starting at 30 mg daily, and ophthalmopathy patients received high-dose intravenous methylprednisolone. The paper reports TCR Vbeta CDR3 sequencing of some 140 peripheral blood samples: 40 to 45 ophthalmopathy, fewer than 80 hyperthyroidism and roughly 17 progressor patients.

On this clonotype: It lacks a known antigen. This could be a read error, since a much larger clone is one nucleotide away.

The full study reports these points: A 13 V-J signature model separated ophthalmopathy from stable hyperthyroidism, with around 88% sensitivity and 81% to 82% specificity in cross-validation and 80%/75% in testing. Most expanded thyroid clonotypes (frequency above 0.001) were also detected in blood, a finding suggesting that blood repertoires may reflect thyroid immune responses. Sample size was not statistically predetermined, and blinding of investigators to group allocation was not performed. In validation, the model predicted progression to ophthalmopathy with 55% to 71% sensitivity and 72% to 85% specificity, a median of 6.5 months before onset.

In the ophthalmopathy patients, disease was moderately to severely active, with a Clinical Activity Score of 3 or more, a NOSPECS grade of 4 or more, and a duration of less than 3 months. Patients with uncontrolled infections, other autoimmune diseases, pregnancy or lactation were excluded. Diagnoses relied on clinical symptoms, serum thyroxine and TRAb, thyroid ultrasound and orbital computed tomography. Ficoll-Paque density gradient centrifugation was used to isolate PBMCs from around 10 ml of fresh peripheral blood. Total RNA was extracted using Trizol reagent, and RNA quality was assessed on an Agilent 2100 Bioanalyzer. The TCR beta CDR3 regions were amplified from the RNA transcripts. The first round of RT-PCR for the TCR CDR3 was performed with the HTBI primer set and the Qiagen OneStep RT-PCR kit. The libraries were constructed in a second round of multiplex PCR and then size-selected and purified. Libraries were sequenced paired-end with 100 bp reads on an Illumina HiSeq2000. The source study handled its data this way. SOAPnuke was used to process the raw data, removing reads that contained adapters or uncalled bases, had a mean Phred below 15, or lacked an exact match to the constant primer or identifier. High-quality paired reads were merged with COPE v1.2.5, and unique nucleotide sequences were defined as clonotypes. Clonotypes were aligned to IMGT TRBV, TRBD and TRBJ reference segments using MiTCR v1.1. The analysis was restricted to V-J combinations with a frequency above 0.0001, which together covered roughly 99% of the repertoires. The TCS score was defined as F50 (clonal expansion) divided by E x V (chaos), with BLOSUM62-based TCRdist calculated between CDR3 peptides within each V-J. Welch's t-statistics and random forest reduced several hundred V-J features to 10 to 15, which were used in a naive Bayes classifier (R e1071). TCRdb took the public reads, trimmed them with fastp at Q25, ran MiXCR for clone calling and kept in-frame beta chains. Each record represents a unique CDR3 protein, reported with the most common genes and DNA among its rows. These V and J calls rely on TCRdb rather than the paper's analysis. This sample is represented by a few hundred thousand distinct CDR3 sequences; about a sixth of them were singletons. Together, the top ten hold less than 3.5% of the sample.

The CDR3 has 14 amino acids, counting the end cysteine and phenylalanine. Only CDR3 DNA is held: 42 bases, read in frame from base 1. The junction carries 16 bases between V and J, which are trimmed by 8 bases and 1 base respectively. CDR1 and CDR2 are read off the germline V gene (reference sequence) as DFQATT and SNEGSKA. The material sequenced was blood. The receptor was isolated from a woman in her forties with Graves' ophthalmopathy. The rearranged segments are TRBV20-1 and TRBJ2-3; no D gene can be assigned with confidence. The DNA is TGCAGTACTACCCCCCCCCGAGGCACAGATACGCAGTATTTT. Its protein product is CSTTPPRGTDTQYF.